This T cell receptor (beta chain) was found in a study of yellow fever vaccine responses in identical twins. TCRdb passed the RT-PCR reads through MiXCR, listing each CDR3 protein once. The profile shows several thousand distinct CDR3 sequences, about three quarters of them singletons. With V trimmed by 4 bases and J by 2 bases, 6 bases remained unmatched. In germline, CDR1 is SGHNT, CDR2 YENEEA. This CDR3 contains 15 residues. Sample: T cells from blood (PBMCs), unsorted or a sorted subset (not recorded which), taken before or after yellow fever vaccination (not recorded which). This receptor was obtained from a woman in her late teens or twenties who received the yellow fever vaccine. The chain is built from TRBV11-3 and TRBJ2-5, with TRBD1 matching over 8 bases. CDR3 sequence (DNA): TGTGCCAGCAGCTCCTCCGGGACAGGTCAAGAGACCCAGTACTTC. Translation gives CASSSSGTGQETQYF.